This T cell receptor (beta chain) was obtained from a study of cytomegalovirus exposure and HLA in healthy donors. Primers: 60 Vbeta forward and 13 Jbeta reverse. Produced via immunoSEQ multiplex PCR; TCRdb's table is partial and in-frame only. The repertoire holds about 100,000 clones, with 75% to 90% as singletons. Germline CDR1 and CDR2: MRHNA and SNTAGT. This CDR3 has 13 residues. V lost 2 bases, J lost 10 bases, and 9 bases lay in between. Sequenced material: PBMCs. The sequence derives from a man aged 25-45 years in good health and CMV-seronegative. J is TRBJ1-6 and V is TRBV6-4, with D hard to call. As DNA, the CDR3 is TGTGCCAGCAGTGACAGCCCGAGGTCACCCCTCCACTTT. Protein: CASSDSPRSPLHF.